Shown below are 21 T cell receptor beta chains from a single sample sequenced in a study of blood T cell repertoires in COVID-19. Using immunoSEQ multiplex PCR, the repertoire was profiled, and TCRdb retains in-frame clones only, with some absent. This sample yields under 350,000 clones, of which 75% to 85% are seen a single time; approximately 7.5% belongs to the top ten. Sample: peripheral blood. The receptors come from a human donor in a cohort sampled during active COVID-19.

This chain joins TRBV30 and TRBJ2-1; tentatively, D is TRBD1 (5 bases). This CDR3 contains 12 residues. Trimming cost V 0 bases and J 10 bases, with 10 bases left between them. The germline gives CDR1 GTSNPN, CDR2 SVGIG (reference sequence). The CDR3 DNA sequence: TGTGCCTGGAGTGTAATGGGGCACGAGCAGTTCTTC. This gives the protein CAWSVMGHEQFF.

The rearrangement joins TRBV5-1 to TRBJ1-3; D is undetermined. Germline lookup yields CDR1 SGHRS and CDR2 YFSETQ. The CDR3 is made up of 12 amino acids. Trimming shortened V by 0 bases and J by 11 bases, and 9 bases separated the two germline ends. This chain's CDR3 is CASSLGSGSIYF. Here the CDR3 DNA reads TGCGCCAGCAGCTTGGGTTCAGGTTCCATATATTTT.

V is TRBV6-5 and J is TRBJ1-1; D uncertain. Germline CDR1 and CDR2: MNHEY and SVGAGI. This CDR3 is 11 amino acids long. V was pared by 7 bases and J by 0 bases, with 3 bases between. The CDR3 sequence: CASTLNTEAFF. CDR3 bases: TGTGCCAGCACTCTGAACACTGAAGCTTTCTTT.

The chain combines TRBV27 with TRBJ1-4; D ambiguous. Germline V gives CDR1 MNHEY, CDR2 SMNVEV (reference sequence). Trimming left V 10 bases short and J 0 bases short, with 9 bases between. The CDR3 is made up of 13 amino acids. The CDR3, as DNA: TGTGCCACTTCGGGAGCAACTAATGAAAAACTGTTTTTT. As protein: CATSGATNEKLFF.

This chain joins TRBV6-5 and TRBJ1-1; D perhaps matches TRBD1 (6 bases). The CDR3 loop spans 15 amino acids. Trimming took 5 bases from V and 1 from J, leaving 14 bases between them. CDR1 and CDR2 (germline): MNHEY, SVGAGI. The DNA of the CDR3 is TGTGCCAGCAGTACAGGGATCCCTTGGAACACTGAAGCTTTCTTT. It translates to CASSTGIPWNTEAFF.

The chain is built from TRBV4-2 and TRBJ2-3; the match to TRBD1 covers 8 bases. This CDR3 is 14 amino acids long. Germline V gene data show CDR1 as LGHNA and CDR2 as YNFKEQ. Germline trimming cut 5 bases from V and 5 bases from J; bases unmatched to any gene: 6. The CDR3 region has the DNA TGTGCCAGCAGCGGACAGGGTATAGGAGATACGCAGTATTTT. Amino acids: CASSGQGIGDTQYF.

The chain combines TRBV24-1 with TRBJ2-7; 9 nucleotides agree with TRBD1. V lost 7 bases to trimming and J lost 5 bases; unmatched junction nucleotides: 11. Germline lookup yields CDR1 KGHDR and CDR2 SFDVKD. The CDR3 consists of 15 residues. The CDR3 nucleotides read TGTGCCACCAGCTTAAAGTGGGACAGGGACCACGAGCAGTACTTC. Its translation: CATSLKWDRDHEQYF.

The V gene is TRBV6-6, the J gene TRBJ1-2; a possible D gene is TRBD1 (6 bases). The CDR3 contains 11 residues. Germline-derived CDR1 and CDR2 are MNHNY and SVGAGI (reference sequence). Trimming cost V 5 bases and J 7 bases, with 8 bases left between them. As DNA, the CDR3 is TGTGCCAGCAGTAGGGGGGGTGGCTACACCTTC. Translating gives CASSRGGGYTF.

This clone has a single count. V and J are TRBV6-5 and TRBJ1-2; 10 bases map to TRBD1. The CDR3 runs to 16 residues. CDR1 MNHEY and CDR2 SVGAGI come from the germline V gene. V lost 0 bases, J lost 7 bases, and 8 bases stayed unmatched. The CDR3 reads CASSYSTGGGFSGYTF. The CDR3 DNA sequence: TGTGCCAGCAGTTACTCGACAGGGGGCGGTTTCTCTGGCTACACCTTC.

The rearrangement joins TRBV18 to TRBJ1-5; the D gene is possibly TRBD1 (5 bases). CDR1 and CDR2 (germline): KGHSH, LQKENI. The ends were cut back, 6 bases at V and 6 bases at J, with 27 bases in the middle. This CDR3 region has 18 residues. CDR3 protein: CASSRMGPSESVSQPQHF. CDR3 nucleotides: TGTGCCAGCTCCCGGATGGGGCCCAGTGAGTCGGTGAGTCAGCCCCAGCATTTT. The entire variable domain, with the rest obtained from reference TRBV18 and TRBJ1-5, is as follows: NAGVMQNPRHLVRRRGQEARLRCSPMKGHSHVYWYRQLPEEGLKFMVYLQKENIIDESGMPKERFSAEFPKEGPSILRIQQVVRGDSAAYFCASSRMGPSESVSQPQHFGDGTRLSIL.

The chain recombines TRBV19 with TRBJ1-4, with a weak D call TRBD1 (6 bases). V was pared by 5 bases and J by 5 bases, with 12 bases between. This CDR3 contains 14 residues. Germline assignment: CDR1 LNHDA and CDR2 SQIVND (reference sequence). The chain's CDR3 is CASSPDRPNEKLFF. The DNA for the CDR3 is TGTGCCAGTAGTCCGGACAGACCGAATGAAAAACTGTTTTTT.

The chain is built from TRBV25-1 and TRBJ1-1, with D possibly matching TRBD1 (6 bases). CDR1 is MGHDK, CDR2 SYGVNS, per germline. The CDR3 has 15 amino acids. V gave up 2 bases and J gave up 1 base, with 11 bases separating them. CDR3 bases: TGTGCCAGCAGTGAAATCAGGGGAGAGAACACTGAAGCTTTCTTT. It encodes CASSEIRGENTEAFF.

The chain employs TRBV4-1 and TRBJ2-1, with TRBD1 identical over 7 bases. The CDR3 has 15 amino acids. The junction had 9 bases not matched to a gene; V was cut back by 4 bases and J by 6 bases. CDR1 and CDR2 from the germline V gene are MGHRA and YSYEKL. As DNA, the CDR3 is TGCGCCAGCAGCCCAGCTGACCGGGACAGCAATGAGCAGTTCTTC. Translated, it gives CASSPADRDSNEQFF.

This chain uses TRBV6-5 with TRBJ1-2; TRBD1 matches 8 bases. With V trimmed by 6 bases and J by 7 bases, 10 bases remained unmatched. Germline V gene lookup returns CDR1 MNHEY and CDR2 SVGAGI. This CDR3 spans 14 amino acids. CDR3 sequence reads: CASRTGGGKIGYTF. As DNA, the CDR3 is TGTGCCAGCAGAACAGGGGGGGGAAAAATTGGCTACACCTTC.

This chain joins TRBV6-5 and TRBJ2-1; the D is unclear. The CDR3 sequence is 15 residues long. Trimming pared 1 base from V and 2 bases from J, leaving 9 bases between. CDR1 is MNHEY, CDR2 SVGAGI, per germline. The CDR3: CASSYLENPYNEQFF. In DNA, the CDR3 is TGTGCCAGCAGTTACTTGGAGAACCCCTACAATGAGCAGTTCTTC.

The J gene is TRBJ1-5, the V gene TRBV7-9, with D perhaps matching TRBD1 (6 bases). In germline, CDR1 is SEHNR, CDR2 FQNEAQ (reference sequence). This CDR3 comprises 14 residues. Trimming shortened V by 5 bases and J by 1 base, and 9 bases separated the two germline ends. The CDR3 region is CASSGGGSNQPQHF. The DNA for the CDR3 is TGTGCCAGCAGCGGGGGCGGGAGCAATCAGCCCCAGCATTTT.

This clone was seen only once. The chain uses TRBV19 and TRBJ2-1; no definite D call. Trimming pared 1 base from V and 1 base from J, leaving 11 bases between. Germline CDR1 is LNHDA and CDR2 is SQIVND (reference sequence). The CDR3 is 16 amino acids. CDR3 bases: TGTGCCAGTAGTATAGGGGCACCCCATTCCTACAATGAGCAGTTCTTC. Protein: CASSIGAPHSYNEQFF.

This chain uses TRBV2 with TRBJ1-2, with TRBD1 identical over 9 bases. Germline V gene lookup returns CDR1 SNHLY and CDR2 FYNNEI. The trim removed 3 bases at V and 8 bases at J, leaving 7 bases unmatched. The CDR3 runs 14 residues. CDR3 protein: CASSDDRGVEGYTF. The CDR3 region has the DNA TGTGCCAGCAGTGATGACAGGGGGGTAGAAGGCTACACCTTC.

This chain joins TRBV3-1 (or the pseudogene TRBV3-2) and TRBJ2-7; 8 bases map to TRBD1. V shed 1 base, J shed 4 bases, and the junction held 9 bases outside the gene matches. Germline-derived CDR1 and CDR2 are LGHDT and YNNKEL (reference sequence). CDR3 length: 16 residues. DNA for the CDR3: TGTGCCAGCAGCCAAGTAGGGACAGGCCTCCGGTACGAGCAGTACTTC. Protein product: CASSQVGTGLRYEQYF.

The J gene is TRBJ1-2, the V gene TRBV9; no reliable D call. CDR1 is SGDLS, CDR2 YYNGEE, per germline. Trimming stripped 4 bases from V and 0 bases from J, with 10 bases between. The CDR3 has 14 residues. The CDR3 region is CASSRAGANYGYTF. Here the CDR3 DNA reads TGTGCCAGCAGCCGGGCGGGAGCTAACTATGGCTACACCTTC.

This rearrangement joins TRBV19 to TRBJ1-2, with 10 positions matching TRBD1. V shed 5 bases and J 6 bases; nucleotides not matched to a gene: 9. This CDR3 contains 15 residues. CDR1 is LNHDA, CDR2 SQIVND, per germline (reference sequence). The CDR3 DNA follows: TGTGCCAGTAGTCCCCGGGACAGGGGATATCATGGCTACACCTTC. Amino acids: CASSPRDRGYHGYTF.